Each of the 4 T cell receptor beta chains below was sequenced from the same sample in a study of T cell responses to AZD1222 COVID-19 vaccine. Profiled with immunoSEQ multiplex PCR; TCRdb holds only in-frame clones, not every one. The table lists fewer than 30,000 clones, about 85% of them singletons. The sample here was peripheral blood, taken 28 days after the second AZD1222 dose. The receptor set was obtained from an adult who received the AZD1222 COVID-19 vaccine.

The chain couples TRBV11-2 to TRBJ2-7; D gene uncertain. The V end was cut by 1 base, the J end by 4 bases, with 11 bases between. CDR3 size: 14 residues. CDR1 SGHAT and CDR2 FQNNGV come from the germline V gene. The CDR3 here is CASSLAPLEYEQYF. CDR3 DNA sequence: TGTGCCAGCAGCTTAGCTCCCCTTGAATACGAGCAGTACTTC.

The gene calls are TRBV18 and TRBJ1-2; D may be TRBD1 (5 bases). Germline CDR1 reads KGHSH; CDR2 reads LQKENI. The CDR3 sequence is 13 residues long. Deletions cut 2 bases from V and 8 bases from J, with 12 bases between. This CDR3 reads CASSPTSREGYTF. The DNA for the CDR3 is TGTGCCAGCTCACCAACGAGCAGGGAAGGCTACACCTTC.

The chain employs TRBV27 and TRBJ2-2, with D possibly being TRBD1 or TRBD2 (5 bases each). V lost 6 bases and J 0 bases, leaving 17 bases between the germline ends. Germline CDR1 MNHEY, CDR2 SMNVEV (reference sequence). The CDR3 is 17 amino acids. This CDR3 is CASSLPGGFANTGELFF. The CDR3 DNA follows: TGTGCCAGCAGCCTCCCTGGGGGTTTCGCGAACACCGGGGAGCTGTTTTTT.

This clone was seen a handful of times. V is TRBV28 and J is TRBJ2-7; TRBD1 is a possible D gene (6 bases). The CDR3 loop spans 14 amino acids. The V end was cut by 4 bases, the J end by 0 bases, with 10 bases between. The germline V gene has CDR1 MDHEN and CDR2 SYDVKM. The CDR3 nucleotides are TGTGCCAGCAGTTCCCGGGACACCTCCTACGAGCAGTACTTC. Translation: CASSSRDTSYEQYF.